Below are 26 T cell receptor beta chains sequenced from a single sample in a study of response to subunit inactivated influenza vaccine. TCRdb called the RT-PCR reads again in MiXCR, with one record for every CDR3 protein. The sample consists of about 700,000 distinct CDR3 sequences, around 14% of them appearing once. Material: PBMCs from blood, obtained 14 days before vaccination. The receptors come from a man aged 45-65 years who received an inactivated influenza vaccine.

The chain recombines TRBV2 with TRBJ2-3; 7 nucleotides agree with TRBD1. V shed 6 bases, J shed 2 bases, and the junction held 5 bases outside the gene matches. Per the germline V gene, CDR1 is SNHLY and CDR2 is FYNNEI. The CDR3 covers 14 residues. The CDR3 sequence is CASRWDSDTDTQYF. CDR3 in DNA: TGTGCCAGCAGATGGGACAGCGACACAGATACGCAGTATTTT.

This chain joins TRBV20-1 and TRBJ2-2; 7 bases are a match to TRBD1. The CDR3 spans 14 residues. V shed 3 bases and J 3 bases; nucleotides not matched to a gene: 4. Germline values: CDR1 DFQATT, CDR2 SNEGSKA (reference sequence). CDR3 coding DNA: TGCAGTGCTAGGGGGGACAGATACACCGGGGAGCTGTTTTTT. Its translation is CSARGDRYTGELFF.

V usage is TRBV5-1 and J usage is TRBJ1-1; 8 positions agree with TRBD1. From germline, CDR1 is SGHRS and CDR2 YFSETQ. This CDR3 region has 15 residues. J gave up 1 base and V 4 bases, and 6 bases lay outside the gene matches. The CDR3 sequence is CASSPTTGGNTEAFF. In nucleotides, the CDR3 is TGCGCCAGCAGCCCCACAACAGGGGGGAACACTGAAGCTTTCTTT.

There are a few counts of this clonotype. V is TRBV20-1 and J is TRBJ2-3; 9 bases align to TRBD2. The CDR3 sequence is 15 residues long. V lost 3 bases to trimming and J lost 4 bases; unmatched junction nucleotides: 8. The germline V gene encodes CDR1 DFQATT and CDR2 SNEGSKA (reference sequence). The CDR3 loop reads CSASISGSRSDTQYF. CDR3 bases: TGCAGTGCTAGTATTAGCGGGAGTCGCTCAGATACGCAGTATTTT.

The sample holds many counts of this clonotype. In nucleotides, the CDR3 is TGTGCCAGCAGTTCCCGGGACTACCAAGAGACCCAGTACTTC. Residues: CASSSRDYQETQYF. This sequence joins TRBV12-3 or TRBV12-4 and TRBJ2-5, with D possibly being TRBD2 (6 bases). Between the trimmed V and J ends, which lost 4 bases and 0 bases, there was a span of 9 bases. CDR3 size: 14 residues.

The chain links TRBV7-8 to TRBJ2-3; D is unresolved. This CDR3 is 17 amino acids long. V was shortened by 0 bases and J by 2 bases, with 15 bases between the two germline ends. Germline V gene sequence: CDR1 SGHVS, CDR2 FQNEAQ. CDR3 in amino acids: CASSLAPQNSATDTQYF. DNA for the CDR3: TGTGCCAGCAGCTTAGCGCCCCAGAATTCCGCCACAGATACGCAGTATTTT.

J is TRBJ1-2 and V is TRBV15; the D is unclear. The CDR3 contains 13 residues. The germline V gene encodes CDR1 LNHNV and CDR2 YYDKDF (reference sequence). V was trimmed by 1 base and J by 5 bases, leaving 8 bases between them. The CDR3 loop is CATSRAGFYGYTF. The CDR3 DNA reads TGTGCCACCAGCAGAGCTGGGTTTTATGGCTACACCTTC.

The J gene is TRBJ2-7, the V gene TRBV20-1; 13 bases map to TRBD2. Per the germline V gene, CDR1 is DFQATT and CDR2 is SNEGSKA (reference sequence). CDR3 size: 16 residues. With 0 bases clipped from V and 2 bases from J, the junction kept 4 bases outside the gene matches. The CDR3, as DNA: TGCAGTGCTAGAGATTGGACTAGCGGGAGAGCCTACGAGCAGTACTTC. Translation: CSARDWTSGRAYEQYF.

V gene TRBV7-9 combines with J gene TRBJ2-5; a possible D gene is TRBD2 (6 bases). Germline-derived CDR1 and CDR2 are SEHNR and FQNEAQ (reference sequence). The length of the CDR3 is 15 residues. Trimming removed 5 bases at V and 4 bases at J, with 17 bases between. CDR3 in DNA: TGTGCCAGCAGCCCCTACCTTGGGGGGAGAGAGACCCAGTACTTC. Protein: CASSPYLGGRETQYF. Full variable domain (rest looked up from reference TRBV7-9 and TRBJ2-5): DTGVSQNPRHKITKRGQNVTFRCDPISEHNRLYWYRQTLGQGPEFLTYFQNEAQLEKSRLLSDRFSAERPKGSFSTLEIQRTEQGDSAMYLCASSPYLGGRETQYFGPGTRLLVL.

In its sample, this clonotype was seen a few times. The rearrangement joins TRBV7-2 to TRBJ2-1, with TRBD2 matching 12 bases. Losses at the gene ends were 4 bases for V and 2 bases for J; bases not matched to a gene: 6. Germline V gene data show CDR1 as SGHTA and CDR2 as FQGNSA. This CDR3 spans 17 amino acids. DNA of the CDR3: TGTGCCAGCAGCTACCCTAGCGGGAGGGCCCCCTACAATGAGCAGTTCTTC. It encodes CASSYPSGRAPYNEQFF.

This chain connects TRBV7-2 to TRBJ2-1; the D gene is possibly TRBD2 (5 bases). The CDR3 has 15 residues. Germline values: CDR1 SGHTA, CDR2 FQGNSA. V was cut by 2 bases and J by 2 bases, with 10 bases left in between. CDR3 residues: CASSLQAGTYNEQFF. CDR3 sequence (DNA): TGTGCCAGCAGCTTACAAGCCGGGACCTACAATGAGCAGTTCTTC.

This clonotype was found many times. The chain combines TRBV6-1 with TRBJ2-5; TRBD1 might be the D (6 bases). Trimming cost V 8 bases and J 5 bases, with 15 bases left between them. This CDR3 region has 13 residues. Germline V gene data show CDR1 as MNHNS and CDR2 as SASEGT. The chain's CDR3 is CASYRARGETQYF. In DNA form, the CDR3 reads TGTGCCAGCTACAGGGCCCGCGGGGAGACCCAGTACTTC.

The CDR3 protein is CATSAGDYGYTF. The CDR3, as DNA: TGTGCCACCAGTGCAGGGGACTATGGCTACACCTTC. The chain recombines TRBV24-1 with TRBJ1-2; D is perhaps TRBD1 (6 bases). V lost 5 bases and J lost 3, with 6 bases in between. The CDR3 spans 12 residues. The germline CDR1 and CDR2 sequences are KGHDR and SFDVKD.

This sequence joins TRBV2 and TRBJ2-1, with D tentatively TRBD2 (7 bases). CDR1 SNHLY and CDR2 FYNNEI come from the germline V gene. The CDR3 extends over 16 amino acids. Trimming took off 2 bases at V and 8 bases at J, with 19 bases between the two ends. DNA for the CDR3: TGTGCCAGCAGTGAACCCCCGGGCGGGGGCGCGGATGAGCAGTTCTTC. Translating it yields CASSEPPGGGADEQFF.

A few counts support this clonotype. The chain is built from TRBV27 and TRBJ1-1; 8 bases align to TRBD1. CDR1 and CDR2 from the germline V gene are MNHEY and SMNVEV (reference sequence). V trimming: 4 bases; J trimming: 3 bases; junction bases outside the gene matches: 10. The CDR3 consists of 16 residues. CDR3: CASSYISVQGDTEAFF. For the CDR3, the DNA is TGTGCCAGCAGTTATATCAGTGTACAGGGGGACACTGAAGCTTTCTTT.

The chain combines TRBV15 with TRBJ2-3, with unresolved D. Trimming cost V 5 bases and J 5 bases, with 17 bases left between them. The CDR3 sequence is 15 residues long. CDR1 is LNHNV and CDR2 is YYDKDF in the germline V gene (reference sequence). The DNA for the CDR3 is TGTGCCACCAGCCCAAACCCCACGCCGAGAGATACGCAGTATTTT. This codes for CATSPNPTPRDTQYF. Combining the CDR3 with reference TRBV15 and TRBJ2-3 gives the whole variable domain DAMVIQNPRYQVTQFGKPVTLSCSQTLNHNVMYWYQQKSSQAPKLLFHYYDKDFNNEADTPDNFQSRRPNTSFCFLDIRSPGLGDTAMYLCATSPNPTPRDTQYFGPGTRLTVL.

This clonotype has ten or more counts. The V call is TRBV12-3 or TRBV12-4, the J call TRBJ2-1; maybe TRBD2 (6 bases). V lost 6 bases and J 0 bases, leaving 18 bases between the germline ends. The CDR3 spans 17 residues. The CDR3: CASSQEGGVSSYNEQFF. The CDR3 DNA reads TGTGCCAGCAGCCAGGAAGGAGGGGTGAGCTCCTACAATGAGCAGTTCTTC.

This clonotype occurred a few times. The chain couples TRBV7-9 to TRBJ2-7; TRBD2 matches 10 bases. V was pared by 2 bases and J by 7 bases, with 8 bases of the junction left unmatched. The germline V gene encodes CDR1 SEHNR and CDR2 FQNEAQ (reference sequence). This CDR3 contains 15 residues. The CDR3 DNA reads TGTGCCAGCAGCTTAAACGCTCTAGCGGGAGCGGAGCAGTACTTC. This translates into CASSLNALAGAEQYF.

The chain links TRBV20-1 to TRBJ2-7, with 9 bases fitting TRBD2. The CDR3 loop spans 17 amino acids. With V trimmed by 1 base and J by 2 bases, 12 bases remained unmatched. Germline CDR1 and CDR2: DFQATT and SNEGSKA (reference sequence). The CDR3, as DNA: TGCAGTGCTAGAGGGGCCGAGACTAGCGGCTTAACCTACGAGCAGTACTTC. This sequence encodes CSARGAETSGLTYEQYF.

This clonotype was observed a handful of times. The chain is built from TRBV6-6 and TRBJ1-3; D remains ambiguous. The CDR3 covers 15 residues. Trimming removed 5 bases from V and 0 bases from J, with 11 bases in between. Germline CDR1 MNHNY, CDR2 SVGAGI (reference sequence). The CDR3 DNA is TGTGCCAGCAGTGAGGTCCAGAGCTCTGGAAACACCATATATTTT. It translates to CASSEVQSSGNTIYF.

The sample holds a few counts of this clonotype. The V and J genes are TRBV7-9 and TRBJ2-5; D call uncertain. Germline CDR1 and CDR2: SEHNR and FQNEAQ (reference sequence). V gave up 6 bases and J gave up 4 bases, with 21 bases separating them. The CDR3 contains 16 residues. The CDR3 protein is CASRRSGYTVGETQYF. CDR3 coding DNA: TGTGCCAGCAGGCGCTCGGGCTACACGGTAGGAGAGACCCAGTACTTC.

The rearrangement links TRBV5-1 to TRBJ2-3; D perhaps matches TRBD2 (6 bases). The germline gives CDR1 SGHRS, CDR2 YFSETQ. With 1 base removed from V and 1 base from J, the gap between germline ends came to 13 bases. The CDR3 contains 16 residues. Here the CDR3 DNA reads TGCGCCAGCAGCTTGTTATCCGGGAGCGGCACAGATACGCAGTATTTT. It is translated as CASSLLSGSGTDTQYF.

Regarding this clonotype: A much larger clone lies a single base off, so this may be a read error. The gene calls are TRBV6-6 and TRBJ2-2; TRBD2 might be the D (5 bases). There are 13 residues in the CDR3. Germline values: CDR1 MNHNY, CDR2 SVGAGI (reference sequence). This chain's CDR3 is CACSYSAGGELFF. The CDR3 nucleotides read TGTGCCTGCAGTTACTCGGCGGGCGGGGAGCTGTTTTTT.

This clonotype appeared a few times. The chain recombines TRBV20-1 with TRBJ1-1; maybe TRBD1 (5 bases). V was trimmed by 5 bases and J by 1 base, leaving 20 bases between them. Germline V gene lookup returns CDR1 DFQATT and CDR2 SNEGSKA (reference sequence). The CDR3 consists of 16 residues. The CDR3 is CSAYPPLTATNTEAFF. CDR3 nucleotide sequence: TGCAGTGCTTACCCCCCGTTGACAGCAACGAACACTGAAGCTTTCTTT.

Here the CDR3 reads CASSDLDDTQYF. CDR3 bases: TGTGCCAGCAGTGATTTAGACGATACGCAGTATTTT. This chain joins TRBV2 and TRBJ2-3; no clear D. V was shortened by 3 bases and J by 6 bases, with 7 bases between the two germline ends. CDR3 length: 12 residues. In germline, CDR1 is SNHLY, CDR2 FYNNEI.

This clonotype was counted a few times. CDR3 sequence (DNA): TGCAGTGCTAGAAGACAGGGAGCTAGCACAGATACGCAGTATTTT. This gives the protein CSARRQGASTDTQYF. This chain joins TRBV20-1 and TRBJ2-3; TRBD1 matches at 7 bases. Germline CDR1 and CDR2: DFQATT and SNEGSKA (reference sequence). The CDR3 extends over 15 amino acids. J lost 0 bases, V lost 2 bases, and 5 bases had no gene match.